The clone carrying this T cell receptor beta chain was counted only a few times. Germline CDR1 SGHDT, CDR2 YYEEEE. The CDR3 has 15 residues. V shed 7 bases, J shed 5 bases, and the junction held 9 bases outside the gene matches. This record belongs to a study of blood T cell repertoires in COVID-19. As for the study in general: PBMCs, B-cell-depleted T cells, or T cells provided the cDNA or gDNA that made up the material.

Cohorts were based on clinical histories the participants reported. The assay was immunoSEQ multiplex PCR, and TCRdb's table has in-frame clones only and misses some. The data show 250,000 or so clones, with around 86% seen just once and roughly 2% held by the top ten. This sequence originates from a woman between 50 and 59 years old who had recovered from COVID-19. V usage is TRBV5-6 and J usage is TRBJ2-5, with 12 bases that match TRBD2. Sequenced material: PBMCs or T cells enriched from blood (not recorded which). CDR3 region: CASGASGGAVETQYF. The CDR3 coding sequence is TGTGCCAGCGGGGCTAGCGGGGGGGCTGTGGAGACCCAGTACTTC.